This TCR beta chain was sequenced for a study of T-cell reconstitution after alpha-beta-depleted transplantation in children. Study-level findings and limits: Several patients had high TCRbeta diversity at day 60; it came from surviving recipient T cells and thymic progenitors. At the one-year point after transplant, T-cell counts and TCRbeta diversity were found to come mostly from T cells that had been newly produced. Several hundred expanded graft clones reportedly were the source of alpha-beta T cells about two months after transplant.

The V end lost 5 bases, the J end lost 0 bases, and 13 bases lay between the germline ends. The germline gives CDR1 MNHEY, CDR2 SVGAGI. The CDR3 loop spans 16 amino acids. This clonotype was recorded at least ten times. Its target is unknown. Unique molecular identifiers were built into the TCRbeta library. TCRdb itself ran the PCR reads through MiXCR, one entry per CDR3 protein. The data hold 330,000 or so distinct CDR3 sequences, with 7.5% to 9% observed a single time. The clonotype was recovered from a female patient aged 2-9 years who had a stem cell transplant for Fanconi anemia, so the T cells may come from the graft donor. The chain carries TRBV6-5 and TRBJ2-2; D is possibly TRBD2 (6 bases). The sequences come from peripheral blood, collected 360 days after TCRalphabeta/CD19-depleted stem cell transplant. CDR3 nucleotides: TGTGCCAGCAGTCAGGTCGGGAGCACGAACACCGGGGAGCTGTTTTTT. Translating gives CASSQVGSTNTGELFF.